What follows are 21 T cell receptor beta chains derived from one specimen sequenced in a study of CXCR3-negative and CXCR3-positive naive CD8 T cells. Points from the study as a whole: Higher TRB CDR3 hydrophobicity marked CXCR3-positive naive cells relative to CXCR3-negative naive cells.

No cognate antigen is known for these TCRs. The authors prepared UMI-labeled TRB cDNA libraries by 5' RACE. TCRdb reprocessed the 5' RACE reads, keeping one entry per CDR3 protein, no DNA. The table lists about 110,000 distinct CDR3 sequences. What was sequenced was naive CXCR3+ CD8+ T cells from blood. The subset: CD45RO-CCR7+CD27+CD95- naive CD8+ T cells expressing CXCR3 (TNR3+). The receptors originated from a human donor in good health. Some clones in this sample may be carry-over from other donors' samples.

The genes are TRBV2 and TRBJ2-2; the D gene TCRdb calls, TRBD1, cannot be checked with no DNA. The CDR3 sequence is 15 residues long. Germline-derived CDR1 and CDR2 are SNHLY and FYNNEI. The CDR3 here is CASSDPGPNTGELFF.

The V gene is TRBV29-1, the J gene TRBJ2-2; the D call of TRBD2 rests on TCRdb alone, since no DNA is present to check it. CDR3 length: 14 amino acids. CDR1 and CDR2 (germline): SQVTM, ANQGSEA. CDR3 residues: CSVVGLPSTGELFF.

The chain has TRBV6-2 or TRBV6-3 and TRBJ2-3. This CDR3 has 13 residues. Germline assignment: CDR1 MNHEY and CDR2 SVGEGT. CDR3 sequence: CASSSNFADTQYF.

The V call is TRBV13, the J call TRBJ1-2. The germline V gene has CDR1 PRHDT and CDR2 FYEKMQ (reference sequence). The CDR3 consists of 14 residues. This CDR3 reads CASSLGQPNYGYTF. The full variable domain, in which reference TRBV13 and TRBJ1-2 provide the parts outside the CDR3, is AAGVIQSPRHLIKEKRETATLKCYPIPRHDTVYWYQQGPGQDPQFLISFYEKMQSDKGSIPDRFSAQQFSDYHSELNMSSLELGDSALYFCASSLGQPNYGYTFGSGTRLTVV.

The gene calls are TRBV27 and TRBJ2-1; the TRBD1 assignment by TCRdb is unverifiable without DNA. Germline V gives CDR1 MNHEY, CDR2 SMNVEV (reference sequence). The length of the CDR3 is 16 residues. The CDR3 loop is CASSLSGGTSYNEQFF.

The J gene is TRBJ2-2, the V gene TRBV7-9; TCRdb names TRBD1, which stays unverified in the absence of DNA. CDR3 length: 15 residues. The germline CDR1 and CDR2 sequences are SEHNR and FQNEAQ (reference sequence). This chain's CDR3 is CASSPPGVNTGELFF.

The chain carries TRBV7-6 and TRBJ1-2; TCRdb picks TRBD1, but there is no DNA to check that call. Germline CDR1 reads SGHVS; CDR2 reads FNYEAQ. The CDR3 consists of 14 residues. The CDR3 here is CASSLSQGDYGYTF.

CDR3 loop: CASSQDRGERVEQFF. The rearrangement uses TRBV4-1 and TRBJ2-1; absent DNA, TCRdb's TRBD2 call cannot be checked. Germline CDR1 and CDR2: MGHRA and YSYEKL. The CDR3 runs to 15 residues.

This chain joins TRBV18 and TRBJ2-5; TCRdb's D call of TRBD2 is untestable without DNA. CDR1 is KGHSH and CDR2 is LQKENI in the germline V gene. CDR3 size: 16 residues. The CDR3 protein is CASSLQEEGAKETQYF.

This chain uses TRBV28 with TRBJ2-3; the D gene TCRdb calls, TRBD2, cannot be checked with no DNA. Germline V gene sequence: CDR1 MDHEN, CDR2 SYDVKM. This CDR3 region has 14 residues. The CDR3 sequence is CASKGRAFTDTQYF.

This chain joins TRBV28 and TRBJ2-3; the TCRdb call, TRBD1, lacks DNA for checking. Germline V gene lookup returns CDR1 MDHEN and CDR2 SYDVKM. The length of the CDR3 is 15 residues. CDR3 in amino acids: CASRILDREADTQYF. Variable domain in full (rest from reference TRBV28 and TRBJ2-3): DVKVTQSSRYLVKRTGEKVFLECVQDMDHENMFWYRQDPGLGLRLIYFSYDVKMKEKGDIPEGYSVSREKKERFSLILESASTNQTSMYLCASRILDREADTQYFGPGTRLTVL.

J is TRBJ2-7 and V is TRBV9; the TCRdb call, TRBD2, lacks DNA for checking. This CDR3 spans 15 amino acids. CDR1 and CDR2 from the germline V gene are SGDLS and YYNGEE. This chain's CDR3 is CASSVSGTGPYEQYF.

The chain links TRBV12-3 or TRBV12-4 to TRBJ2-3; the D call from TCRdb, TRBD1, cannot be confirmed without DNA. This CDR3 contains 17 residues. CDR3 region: CASSSPAGQGGKDTQYF.

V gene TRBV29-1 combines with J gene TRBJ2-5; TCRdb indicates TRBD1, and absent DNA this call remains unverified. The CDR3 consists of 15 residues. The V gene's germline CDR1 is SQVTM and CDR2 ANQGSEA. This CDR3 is CSVESDRDNEETQYF.

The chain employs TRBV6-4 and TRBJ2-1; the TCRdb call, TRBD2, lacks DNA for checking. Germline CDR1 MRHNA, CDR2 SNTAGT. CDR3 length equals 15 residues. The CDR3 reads CASSDSASGSSEQFF.

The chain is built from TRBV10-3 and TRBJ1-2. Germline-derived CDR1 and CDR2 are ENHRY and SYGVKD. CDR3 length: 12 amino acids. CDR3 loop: CASSEINYGYTF.

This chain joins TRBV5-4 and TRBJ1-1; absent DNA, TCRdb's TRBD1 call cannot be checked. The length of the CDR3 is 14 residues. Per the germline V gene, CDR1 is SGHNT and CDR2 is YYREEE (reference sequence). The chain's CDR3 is CAISPGPMNTEAFF.

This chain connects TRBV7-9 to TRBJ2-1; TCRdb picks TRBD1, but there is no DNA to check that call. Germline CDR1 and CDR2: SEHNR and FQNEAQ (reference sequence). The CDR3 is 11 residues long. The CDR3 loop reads CASNQGREQFF.

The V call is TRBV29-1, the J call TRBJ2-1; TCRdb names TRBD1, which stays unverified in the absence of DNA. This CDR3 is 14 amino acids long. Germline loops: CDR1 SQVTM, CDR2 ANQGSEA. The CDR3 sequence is CSVLGTGGYNEQFF.

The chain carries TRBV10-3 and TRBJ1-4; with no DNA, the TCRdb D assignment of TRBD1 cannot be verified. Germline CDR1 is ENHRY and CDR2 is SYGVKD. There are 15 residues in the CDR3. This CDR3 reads CAISDDSSTNEKLFF.

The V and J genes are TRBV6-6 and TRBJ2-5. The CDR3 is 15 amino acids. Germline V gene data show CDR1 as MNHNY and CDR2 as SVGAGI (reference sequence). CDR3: CASSSWTAAQETQYF.